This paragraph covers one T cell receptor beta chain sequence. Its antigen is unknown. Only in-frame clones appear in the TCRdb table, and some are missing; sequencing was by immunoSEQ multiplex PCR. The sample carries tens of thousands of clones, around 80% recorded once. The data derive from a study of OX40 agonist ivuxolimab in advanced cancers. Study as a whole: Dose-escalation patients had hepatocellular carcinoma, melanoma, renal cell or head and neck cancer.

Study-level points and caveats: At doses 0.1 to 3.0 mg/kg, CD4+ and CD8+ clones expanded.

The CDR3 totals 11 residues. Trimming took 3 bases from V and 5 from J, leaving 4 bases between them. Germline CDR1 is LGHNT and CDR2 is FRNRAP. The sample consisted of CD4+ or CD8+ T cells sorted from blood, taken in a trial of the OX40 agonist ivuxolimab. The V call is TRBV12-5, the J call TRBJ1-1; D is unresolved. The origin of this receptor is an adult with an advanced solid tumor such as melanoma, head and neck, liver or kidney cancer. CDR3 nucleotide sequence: TGTGCTAGTGGTTTACTTACTGAAGCTTTCTTT. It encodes CASGLLTEAFF.